One sample yielded the 20 T cell receptor beta chains listed below, sequenced in a study of cytomegalovirus exposure and HLA in healthy donors. Profiling relied on immunoSEQ multiplex PCR, and the TCRdb table lists in-frame clones only, not all of them. The sample has about 190,000 clones; roughly 82% are singletons. Sequencing was carried out using PBMCs. The source is a man between 18 and 29 years old in good health and CMV-seropositive.

The rearrangement links TRBV2 to TRBJ2-2; possibly TRBD1 for D (5 bases). This CDR3 has 15 residues. CDR1 and CDR2 from the germline V gene are SNHLY and FYNNEI. With 4 bases removed from V and 2 bases from J, the gap between germline ends came to 11 bases. This CDR3 reads CASSGNRINTGELFF. DNA of the CDR3: TGTGCCAGCAGTGGGAACAGGATAAACACCGGGGAGCTGTTTTTT.

The chain recombines TRBV7-9 with TRBJ2-2; the D gene is possibly TRBD1 (5 bases). V was trimmed by 2 bases and J by 4 bases, leaving 14 bases between them. CDR3 length: 16 residues. Germline loops: CDR1 SEHNR, CDR2 FQNEAQ (reference sequence). The CDR3 protein is CASSLPPGKATGELFF. The CDR3 DNA reads as TGTGCCAGCAGCTTACCCCCAGGGAAGGCCACCGGGGAGCTGTTTTTT.

J is TRBJ1-4 and V is TRBV15, with D hard to call. Trimming left V 0 bases short and J 3 bases short, with 11 bases between. The CDR3 totals 16 residues. Germline CDR1 reads LNHNV; CDR2 reads YYDKDF (reference sequence). CDR3 sequence (DNA): TGTGCCACCAGCAGAGAGCTCGGTACCCCTAATGAAAAACTGTTTTTT. Encoded protein: CATSRELGTPNEKLFF.

The rearrangement links TRBV4-2 to TRBJ1-4; D possibly corresponds to TRBD1 (6 bases). V lost 3 bases to trimming and J lost 0 bases, with 8 bases between them. Germline CDR1 and CDR2: LGHNA and YNFKEQ. This CDR3 has 15 amino acids. CDR3 sequence: CASSQGASTNEKLFF. The CDR3 DNA sequence: TGTGCCAGCAGCCAGGGGGCCTCAACTAATGAAAAACTGTTTTTT.

The chain recombines TRBV6-5 with TRBJ1-2; 7 bases are a match to TRBD1. This CDR3 spans 15 amino acids. The J segment lost 7 bases and the V segment lost 0 bases, leaving 8 bases of the junction unmatched. Germline V gene data show CDR1 as MNHEY and CDR2 as SVGAGI. The CDR3 nucleotides are TGTGCCAGCAGTTACTCGACAGGGCCCAGTGGTGGCTACACCTTC. Translated: CASSYSTGPSGGYTF.

The chain uses TRBV7-3 and TRBJ1-2; D may be TRBD1 (6 bases). Trimming took off 5 bases at V and 6 bases at J, with 19 bases between the two ends. Germline CDR1 SGHTA, CDR2 FQGTGA. This CDR3 has 15 amino acids. CDR3 coding DNA: TGTGCCAGCAGCCCGGAACCGAGGGGGAGGGATGGCTACACCTTC. Translated, it gives CASSPEPRGRDGYTF.

The chain joins TRBV28 to TRBJ2-7, with TRBD2 matching over 8 bases. From germline, CDR1 is MDHEN and CDR2 SYDVKM. The CDR3 is 15 residues long. V shed 3 bases and J 5 bases; nucleotides not matched to a gene: 9. CDR3 sequence reads: CASSLFGGGPDEQYF. CDR3 DNA sequence: TGTGCCAGCAGTTTGTTCGGGGGGGGGCCCGACGAGCAGTACTTC.

V gene TRBV6-6 combines with J gene TRBJ2-7, with 7 bases identical to TRBD1. This CDR3 comprises 16 residues. V gave up 6 bases and J gave up 6 bases; unmatched junction bases: 17. Germline V CDR1 and CDR2: MNHNY, SVGAGI (reference sequence). In DNA form, the CDR3 reads TGTGCCAGCAGCTCCACACAGGGGCGCCGTCTGTTCGAGCAGTACTTC. As protein: CASSSTQGRRLFEQYF.

The CDR3 is CASSLLTGGYEQYF. For the CDR3, the DNA is TGTGCCAGCAGCTTGTTGACAGGCGGTTACGAGCAGTACTTC. The chain recombines TRBV5-6 with TRBJ2-7; a weak D match, TRBD1 (6 bases). CDR1 is SGHDT and CDR2 is YYEEEE in the germline V gene. V lost 1 base and J lost 4, with 12 bases in between. This CDR3 contains 14 residues.

The J gene is TRBJ2-3, the V gene TRBV13; 8 nucleotides match TRBD2. There are 17 residues in the CDR3. Germline CDR1 reads PRHDT; CDR2 reads FYEKMQ (reference sequence). With V trimmed by 2 bases and J by 1 base, 8 bases remained unmatched. The CDR3: CASSLKTGGQGTDTQYF. CDR3 DNA sequence: TGTGCCAGCAGCTTAAAGACGGGGGGGCAAGGCACAGATACGCAGTATTTT.

The chain uses TRBV6-4 and TRBJ2-1, with 9 positions matching TRBD1. The CDR3 covers 12 residues. CDR1 MRHNA and CDR2 SNTAGT come from the germline V gene. V lost 2 bases to trimming and J lost 15 bases; unmatched junction nucleotides: 5. CDR3 nucleotide sequence: TGTGCCAGCAGTGACCGGACAGGGGAGGCGTTCTTC. This gives the protein CASSDRTGEAFF.

This clone appeared a single time. The gene calls are TRBV4-1 and TRBJ2-1, with 13 nucleotides matching TRBD2. Germline V gene data show CDR1 as MGHRA and CDR2 as YSYEKL. The CDR3 has 16 residues. The junction had 7 bases not matched to a gene; V was cut back by 4 bases and J by 7 bases. The CDR3, as DNA: TGCGCCAGCAGCCGACTAGCGGGAGGCGCTGGAAATGAGCAGTTCTTC. Its protein is CASSRLAGGAGNEQFF.

The CDR3 protein is CASSQSTGDGYGYTF. Here the CDR3 DNA reads TGCGCCAGCAGTCAGTCTACAGGGGACGGCTATGGCTACACCTTC. V gene TRBV23-1 combines with J gene TRBJ1-2; 7 positions match TRBD1. TRBV23-1 qualifies as an ORF whose function is uncertain. The CDR3 contains 15 residues. The V segment lost 3 bases and the J segment 4 bases; nucleotides outside the gene matches: 8.

J is TRBJ1-2 and V is TRBV4-2; D is possibly TRBD1 (5 bases). The germline CDR1 and CDR2 sequences are LGHNA and YNFKEQ. CDR3 length: 14 residues. Trimming cost V 4 bases and J 9 bases, with 18 bases left between them. The CDR3 coding sequence is TGTGCCAGCAGCCGAAGTCGGGGGGAGAAGAGCTACACCTTC. Its translation is CASSRSRGEKSYTF.

This clone has only a few counts. The chain links TRBV7-2 to TRBJ1-2; possibly TRBD1 for D (5 bases). CDR3 length equals 14 residues. Germline V gives CDR1 SGHTA, CDR2 FQGNSA. V was cut by 5 bases and J by 2 bases, with 12 bases left in between. The CDR3 region is CASSPGGANYGYTF. The CDR3 DNA reads as TGTGCCAGCAGCCCGGGGGGTGCGAACTATGGCTACACCTTC.

CDR3 in amino acids: CASSDNGLAADTQYF. DNA of the CDR3: TGTGCCAGCAGCGATAACGGCCTAGCCGCAGATACGCAGTATTTT. The gene calls are TRBV5-6 and TRBJ2-3, with D perhaps TRBD2 (5 bases). This CDR3 spans 15 amino acids. CDR1 is SGHDT and CDR2 is YYEEEE in the germline V gene. Deletions cut 4 bases from V and 4 bases from J, with 16 bases between. Supplemented by reference TRBV5-6 and TRBJ2-3, the full variable domain reads DAGVTQSPTHLIKTRGQQVTLRCSPKSGHDTVSWYQQALGQGPQFIFQYYEEEERQRGNFPDRFSGHQFPNYSSELNVNALLLGDSALYLCASSDNGLAADTQYFGPGTRLTVL.

This chain links TRBV4-1 with TRBJ1-2; tentative D call: TRBD1 (6 bases). The CDR3 sequence is 17 residues long. The germline V gene encodes CDR1 MGHRA and CDR2 YSYEKL. V lost 4 bases and J lost 6, with 24 bases in between. CDR3 nucleotides: TGCGCCAGCAGCCCTGCCCCCTGGGACACCCCGCGGGATGGCTACACCTTC. Amino acids: CASSPAPWDTPRDGYTF.

V usage is TRBV4-3 and J usage is TRBJ1-2; TRBD1 is a possible D gene (6 bases). The CDR3 has 15 amino acids. The germline V and J ends were trimmed by 3 bases and 7 bases, with 18 bases remaining between them. Germline V gene lookup returns CDR1 LGHNA and CDR2 YSLEER. The CDR3 bases are TGCGCCAGCAGCCACCTAGGACAGCCCCCGGGTGGCTACACCTTC. Translating gives CASSHLGQPPGGYTF.

The chain is built from TRBV2 and TRBJ1-5; D may be TRBD1 (5 bases). CDR3 length: 13 residues. Trimming cost V 6 bases and J 4 bases, with 10 bases left between them. Germline lookup yields CDR1 SNHLY and CDR2 FYNNEI. CDR3 bases: TGTGCCAGCAGGGAGGGGTTAAATCAGCCCCAGCATTTT. Protein sequence: CASREGLNQPQHF.

The chain has TRBV27 and TRBJ1-5; D is unclear. Trimming cost V 5 bases and J 3 bases, with 17 bases left between them. The germline CDR1 and CDR2 sequences are MNHEY and SMNVEV (reference sequence). The CDR3 spans 16 residues. CDR3 residues: CASSETGAVINQPQHF. Written as DNA, the CDR3 is TGTGCCAGCAGTGAGACCGGAGCTGTTATCAATCAGCCCCAGCATTTT.